This T cell receptor beta chain was captured in a study of T-cell reconstitution after alpha-beta-depleted transplantation in children. Preparation of the TCRbeta library involved a method that used unique molecular identifiers. TCRdb re-called the PCR reads through MiXCR, storing one row per CDR3 protein. This sample has around 400,000 distinct CDR3 sequences; approximately 20% occur once, and the top ten carry approximately 3.9%. The V gene's germline CDR1 is ENHRY and CDR2 SYGVKD. After removal of 6 bases from V and 5 bases from J, the junction contained 7 bases not matched to a gene. The CDR3 sequence is 14 residues long.

The rearrangement joins TRBV10-3 to TRBJ2-7; the match to TRBD1 covers 10 bases. The sequences come from PBMCs from the stem cell graft donor, collected from the stem cell graft. The sequence derives from a human donor who donated a stem cell graft to a child with acute myeloid leukemia. The DNA for the CDR3 is TGTGCCATCAGACCGGGACAGGGGATCAACGAGCAGTACTTC. As protein: CAIRPGQGINEQYF.